Listed here is a single T cell receptor (beta chain). Per the original data handling: Amplification of reference gene primers was used by the study to estimate nucleated cell counts. Some clones are missing from TCRdb's copy, which holds only in-frame ones; the method was immunoSEQ multiplex PCR. V, J and clone size reflect that table, while D and trimming were determined from the DNA. Of about 190,000 clones listed, around four fifths are singletons. These data originate in a study of blood T cell repertoires in COVID-19. Study-wide context: PBMCs, B-cell-depleted T cells, or T cells provided the cDNA or gDNA that made up the material.

V lost 6 bases to trimming and J lost 0 bases; unmatched junction nucleotides: 3. Germline CDR1 and CDR2: SGHRS and YFSETQ. The length of the CDR3 is 15 residues. The sequenced sample was peripheral blood. This rearrangement joins TRBV5-1 to TRBJ1-6, with TRBD1 identical over 7 bases. This clonotype was sampled from a woman of 80 years or more with active or convalescent COVID-19. The CDR3 region is CASKTGSSYNSPLHF. CDR3 in DNA: TGCGCCAGCAAGACAGGGAGCTCCTATAATTCACCCCTCCACTTT.